This TCR beta chain was captured by sequencing in a study of cytomegalovirus exposure and HLA in healthy donors. General study findings and limits: Across donors, most TCRs were seen rarely, yet some public ones were widespread.

V was shortened by 4 bases and J by 0 bases, with 16 bases between the two germline ends. CDR3 length: 17 amino acids. Germline loops: CDR1 SGHAT, CDR2 FQNNGV. Clones were sequenced by immunoSEQ multiplex PCR, and TCRdb holds only the in-frame ones, with some missing. The sample yields fewer than 95,000 clones, 85% to 95% seen once. In regard to this clone: Its antigen is undetermined.

This chain links TRBV11-2 with TRBJ1-3; no firm D call. Specimen: PBMCs. The origin of this receptor is a woman under 30 in good health and CMV-seronegative. The CDR3 coding sequence is TGTGCCAGCAGCTCCATTAATACATTGTCCTCTGGAAACACCATATATTTT. This translates into CASSSINTLSSGNTIYF.